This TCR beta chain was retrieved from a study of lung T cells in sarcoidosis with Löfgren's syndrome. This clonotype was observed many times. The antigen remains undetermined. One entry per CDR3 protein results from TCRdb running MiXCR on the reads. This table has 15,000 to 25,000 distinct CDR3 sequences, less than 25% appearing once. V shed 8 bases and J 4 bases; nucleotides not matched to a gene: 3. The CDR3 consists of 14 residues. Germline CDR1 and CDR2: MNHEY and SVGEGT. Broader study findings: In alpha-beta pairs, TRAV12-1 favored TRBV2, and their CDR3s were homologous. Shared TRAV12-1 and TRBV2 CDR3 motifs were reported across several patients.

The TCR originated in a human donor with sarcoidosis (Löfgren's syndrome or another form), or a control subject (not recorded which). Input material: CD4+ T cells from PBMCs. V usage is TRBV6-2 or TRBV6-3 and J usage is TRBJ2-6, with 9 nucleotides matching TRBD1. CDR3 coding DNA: TGTGCCAGCGGACAGGGGTTGGGGGCCAACGTCCTGACTTTC. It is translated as CASGQGLGANVLTF.